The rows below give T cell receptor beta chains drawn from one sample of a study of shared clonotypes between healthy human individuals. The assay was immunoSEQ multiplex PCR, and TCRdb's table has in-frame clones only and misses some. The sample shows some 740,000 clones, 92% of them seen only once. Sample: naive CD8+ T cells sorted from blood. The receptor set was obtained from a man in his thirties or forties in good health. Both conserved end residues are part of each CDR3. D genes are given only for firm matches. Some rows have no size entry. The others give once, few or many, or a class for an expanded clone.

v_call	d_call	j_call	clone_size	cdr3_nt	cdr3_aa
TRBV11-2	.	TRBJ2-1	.	TGTGCCAGCAGCTCACCAGAGCTAGTTAGGGGCAATGAGCAGTTCTTC	CASSSPELVRGNEQFF
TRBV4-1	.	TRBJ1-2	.	TGCGCCAGCAGCCAAGACAGCTATAACTATGGCTACACCTTC	CASSQDSYNYGYTF
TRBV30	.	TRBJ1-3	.	TGTGCCTGGAGTGATTACAGCGGTGGAAACACCATATATTTT	CAWSDYSGGNTIYF
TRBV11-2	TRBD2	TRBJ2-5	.	TGTGCCACCAGAGCCCTAGCGGGGCAAGAGACCCAGTACTTC	CATRALAGQETQYF
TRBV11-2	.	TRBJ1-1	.	TGTGCCAGCAGCTTAGCTAACTCGAACACTGAAGCTTTCTTT	CASSLANSNTEAFF
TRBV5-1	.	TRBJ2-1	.	TGCGCCAGCAGTCCCGAGTGGGAGACGACGTATATCGATGAGCAGTTCTTC	CASSPEWETTYIDEQFF
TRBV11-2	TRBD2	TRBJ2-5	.	TGTGCCAGCAGCGCGTCGGGGGGGGAGACCCAGTACTTC	CASSASGGETQYF
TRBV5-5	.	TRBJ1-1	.	TGTGCCAGCAGCTACAATTGGGACTTCAGGAACACTGAAGCTTTCTTT	CASSYNWDFRNTEAFF
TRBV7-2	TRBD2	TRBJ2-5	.	TGTGCCAGCAGCTCGGGACTAGCGTCGTACCAAGAGACCCAGTACTTC	CASSSGLASYQETQYF
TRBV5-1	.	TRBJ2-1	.	TGCGCCAGCAGCCGAGGGGTGAATGAGCAGTTCTTC	CASSRGVNEQFF
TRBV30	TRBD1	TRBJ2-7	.	TGTGCCTGGAGTGTGACAGGGGAATCCTACGAGCAGTACTTC	CAWSVTGESYEQYF
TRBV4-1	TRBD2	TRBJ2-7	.	TGCGCCAGCAGCCAAGTAGCCGGGACTAGGGTCGACAATCCCTACGAGCAGTACTTC	CASSQVAGTRVDNPYEQYF
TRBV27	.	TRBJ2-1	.	TGTGCCAGCAGCCCCGGATACAATGAGCAGTTCTTC	CASSPGYNEQFF
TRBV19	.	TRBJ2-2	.	TGTGCCAGTAGTATAGAAGTCTCCGCCGGGGAGCTGTTTTTT	CASSIEVSAGELFF
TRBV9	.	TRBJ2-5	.	TGTGCCAGCAGCGTAATTTTCGGAAACCAAGAGACCCAGTACTTC	CASSVIFGNQETQYF
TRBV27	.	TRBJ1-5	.	TGTGCCAGCAGTTTAGGGGCAGGGTGGCAGCCCCAGCATTTT	CASSLGAGWQPQHF
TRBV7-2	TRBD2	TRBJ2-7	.	TGTGCCAGCAGCTTAGAAACTAGCGGGAGCTACGAGCAGTACTTC	CASSLETSGSYEQYF
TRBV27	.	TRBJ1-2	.	TGTGCCAGCAGCCGTCCGGGACATCCTAACACCTTC	CASSRPGHPNTF
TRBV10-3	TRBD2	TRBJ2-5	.	TGTGCCATGCGACTAGCGGGAGGTCTGGAGACCCAGTACTTC	CAMRLAGGLETQYF
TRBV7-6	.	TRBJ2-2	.	TGTGCCGGCAGCCCCCTCGGGGTGGCGAACACCGGGGAGCTGTTTTTT	CAGSPLGVANTGELFF
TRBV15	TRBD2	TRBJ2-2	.	TGTGCCACCCGCGGAACGGGAGGGCCCGGGGAGCTGTTTTTT	CATRGTGGPGELFF
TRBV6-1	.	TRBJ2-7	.	TGTGCCAGCAGTGAAGCCGGCCGTGAGGGGCACGAGCAGTACTTC	CASSEAGREGHEQYF
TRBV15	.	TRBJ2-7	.	TGTGCCACCAGCAGTGACGGCTACGAGCAGTACTTC	CATSSDGYEQYF
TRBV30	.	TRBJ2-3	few	TGTGCCTGGAGAGGCGGGAGCACAGATACGCAGTATTTT	CAWRGGSTDTQYF
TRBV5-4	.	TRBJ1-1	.	TGTGCCAGCAGCTCAGGCGGCATGAACACTGAAGCTTTCTTT	CASSSGGMNTEAFF
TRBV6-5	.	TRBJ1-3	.	TGTGCCAGCACCAGGACAGTCGGAAACACCATATATTTT	CASTRTVGNTIYF
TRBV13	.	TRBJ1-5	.	TGTGCCAGCATTTCCGTAGGGGATCGCAATCAGCCCCAGCATTTT	CASISVGDRNQPQHF
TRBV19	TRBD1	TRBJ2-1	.	TGTGCCAGTAGTATAGGACAGGGGTCCCGCCCAGGGGGTAATGAGCAGTTCTTC	CASSIGQGSRPGGNEQFF
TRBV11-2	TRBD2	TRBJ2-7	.	TGTGCCAGCAGCTCTAGCGGGAGGGCCGGAGTGAGGGAGCAGTACTTC	CASSSSGRAGVREQYF
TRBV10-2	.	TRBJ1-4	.	TGCGCCAGCAGTGTTTACGCGACTAATGAAAAACTGTTTTTT	CASSVYATNEKLFF
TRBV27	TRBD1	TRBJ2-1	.	TGTGCCAGCAATACTCCACTTCGGTCAGGGGGAATAAATGAGCAGTTCTTC	CASNTPLRSGGINEQFF
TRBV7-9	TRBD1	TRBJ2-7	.	TGTGCCAGCAGCTTAGGACAGGGGGCGATGTACGAGCAGTACTTC	CASSLGQGAMYEQYF
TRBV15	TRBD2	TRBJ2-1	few	TGTGCCACCAGCACGGGACTAGCGGGAGAGGGTGAGCAGTTCTTC	CATSTGLAGEGEQFF
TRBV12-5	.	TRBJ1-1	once	TGTGCTAGTGGTTTGGGACTTAACACTGAAGCTTTCTTT	CASGLGLNTEAFF
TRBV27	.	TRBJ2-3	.	TGTGCCAGCAGTTTATCGACACTGGCGGGACCGGGCGCAGATACGCAGTATTTT	CASSLSTLAGPGADTQYF
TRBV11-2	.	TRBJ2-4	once	TGTGCCAGCAGCCAACGATGGCAGGGTATAGCCAAAAACATTCAGTACTTC	CASSQRWQGIAKNIQYF
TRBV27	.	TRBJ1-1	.	TGTGCCAGCAGTTTTGGAACGGCGAACACTGAAGCTTTCTTT	CASSFGTANTEAFF
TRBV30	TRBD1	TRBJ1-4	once	TGTGCCTGGAGTGCGGGGACAGGGGGCAGGAGTGAAAAACTGTTTTTT	CAWSAGTGGRSEKLFF
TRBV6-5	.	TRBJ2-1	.	TGTGCCAGCAGTTATCTTAGGGGTCATGAGCAGTTCTTC	CASSYLRGHEQFF
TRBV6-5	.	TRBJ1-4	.	TGTGCCAGCAGTTACGGGACGGTTGGTGAAAAACTGTTTTTT	CASSYGTVGEKLFF
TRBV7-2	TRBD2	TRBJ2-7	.	TGTGCCAGCAGCTTAACTAGCGGACCCTACGAGCAGTACTTC	CASSLTSGPYEQYF
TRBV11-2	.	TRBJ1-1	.	TGTGCCAGCAGCTTAGTCGGGGCAGGGGAAGCTTTCTTT	CASSLVGAGEAFF
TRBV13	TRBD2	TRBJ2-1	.	TGTGCCAGCAGCTCCTCAGCGGGAGTCTCCAACAATGAGCAGTTCTTC	CASSSSAGVSNNEQFF
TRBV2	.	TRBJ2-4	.	TGTGCCAGCAGTGAAATACAGGGCGCCAAAAACATTCAGTACTTC	CASSEIQGAKNIQYF
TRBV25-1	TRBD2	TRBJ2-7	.	TGTGCCAGCAGTGAAAACTTTCCGCGGGAGGGCATCTACGAGCAGTACTTC	CASSENFPREGIYEQYF